This TCR beta chain was identified in a study of blood T cell repertoires in COVID-19. Study-level information: The United States, Italy and Spain were the sources of the acute and convalescent COVID-19 samples.

Germline V gene lookup returns CDR1 LGHDT and CDR2 YNNKEL (reference sequence). Losses at the gene ends were 4 bases for V and 5 bases for J; bases not matched to a gene: 7. The CDR3 is 15 amino acids. Participants, about 18 to 90 years old, spanned around 25 US areas. Clinical histories supplied by participants themselves formed the basis of cohort assignment. Original handling: Amplification of reference gene primers provided the estimated nucleated cell counts. Generated by immunoSEQ multiplex PCR, the TCRdb table keeps only in-frame clones and is missing some. Clonal size and the V and J genes are those of that table, whereas D and trimming came from the DNA. The table records about 250,000 clones, 87% of them present only once.

V and J are TRBV3-1 (or the pseudogene TRBV3-2) and TRBJ1-5, with 8 nucleotides matching TRBD1. The origin of this receptor is a woman aged 30 to 39 with acute COVID-19. The specimen was PBMCs or T cells enriched from blood (not recorded which). This CDR3 is CASSLSRGRDQPQHF. The DNA for the CDR3 is TGTGCCAGCAGCCTCTCCAGGGGGCGAGATCAGCCCCAGCATTTT.